This is a list of T cell receptor beta chains from one sample in a study of PD-1 blockade in classical Hodgkin lymphoma. The repertoire was sequenced with immunoSEQ multiplex PCR; TCRdb's copy has only in-frame clones and lacks some. This table holds roughly 150,000 clones, 78% found once. Sequencing used peripheral blood mononuclear cells (PBMCs), obtained before the second cycle of nivolumab. These receptors were obtained from a human donor with classical Hodgkin lymphoma. CDR3s include the opening cysteine and the closing phenylalanine or tryptophan. Fields, in order: clone size, D gene, J gene, V gene, CDR3 DNA, CDR3 protein. A D gene is named only where the DNA matches it firmly. Size is omitted from some rows. Given values are once, few, many or a class for expanded clones.

clone_size: NA; d_call: TRBD1; j_call: TRBJ1-4; v_call: TRBV27; cdr3_nt: TGTGCCAGCAGTCCCCGAGCCGGGACAGGGGCTAATGAAAAACTGTTTTTT; cdr3_aa: CASSPRAGTGANEKLFF
clone_size: NA; d_call: NA; j_call: TRBJ1-1; v_call: TRBV6-5; cdr3_nt: TGTGCCAGCAGTTACGGCTGGCAGATTGGGAACACTGAAGCTTTCTTT; cdr3_aa: CASSYGWQIGNTEAFF
clone_size: NA; d_call: NA; j_call: TRBJ2-7; v_call: TRBV6-5; cdr3_nt: TGTGCCAGCAGGAAAACAGGGTCCTACGAGCAGTACTTC; cdr3_aa: CASRKTGSYEQYF
clone_size: NA; d_call: NA; j_call: TRBJ2-1; v_call: TRBV7-3; cdr3_nt: TGTGCCAGCAGCTTAGTGAGCTCCTACAATGAGCAGTTCTTC; cdr3_aa: CASSLVSSYNEQFF
clone_size: NA; d_call: NA; j_call: TRBJ2-7; v_call: TRBV5-6; cdr3_nt: TGTGCCAGCAGCCGGGGGAAAGTGATCTACGAGCAGTACTTC; cdr3_aa: CASSRGKVIYEQYF
clone_size: NA; d_call: NA; j_call: TRBJ2-5; v_call: TRBV18; cdr3_nt: TGTGCCAGCTCACCGCTTGACAGGCCTGCGGGGGAGACCCAGTACTTC; cdr3_aa: CASSPLDRPAGETQYF
clone_size: many; d_call: TRBD1; j_call: TRBJ2-7; v_call: TRBV9; cdr3_nt: TGTGCCAGCAGCGCAGGACAGGGGCCGTACGAGCAGTACTTC; cdr3_aa: CASSAGQGPYEQYF
clone_size: NA; d_call: TRBD1; j_call: TRBJ2-5; v_call: TRBV9; cdr3_nt: TGTGCCAGCAGCGTATTGGACAGGGGAGATGGAGAGACCCAGTACTTC; cdr3_aa: CASSVLDRGDGETQYF
clone_size: many; d_call: NA; j_call: TRBJ2-1; v_call: TRBV25-1; cdr3_nt: TGTGCCAGCAGTGAGAACTACAATGAGCAGTTCTTC; cdr3_aa: CASSENYNEQFF
clone_size: NA; d_call: NA; j_call: TRBJ2-3; v_call: TRBV11-2; cdr3_nt: TGTGCCAGCAGCTGGGACCCCACAGATACGCAGTATTTT; cdr3_aa: CASSWDPTDTQYF
clone_size: NA; d_call: NA; j_call: TRBJ1-1; v_call: TRBV4-3; cdr3_nt: TGCGCCAGCAGCCAACTAACAGGGATGAACACTGAAGCTTTCTTT; cdr3_aa: CASSQLTGMNTEAFF
clone_size: NA; d_call: NA; j_call: TRBJ1-2; v_call: TRBV7-2; cdr3_nt: TGTGCCAGCAGCTCAATCCCTAACTATGGCTACACCTTC; cdr3_aa: CASSSIPNYGYTF
clone_size: NA; d_call: NA; j_call: TRBJ1-4; v_call: TRBV9; cdr3_nt: TGTGCCAGCAGCGTTCAGTCCGCAACTAATGAAAAACTGTTTTTT; cdr3_aa: CASSVQSATNEKLFF
clone_size: NA; d_call: TRBD1; j_call: TRBJ2-7; v_call: TRBV5-4; cdr3_nt: TGTGCCAGCAGCTGGAGGGACAGGGCCAACTACGAGCAGTACTTC; cdr3_aa: CASSWRDRANYEQYF
clone_size: NA; d_call: NA; j_call: TRBJ2-1; v_call: TRBV9; cdr3_nt: TGTGCCAGCAGCGTAGCCCAGTACAATGAGCAGTTCTTC; cdr3_aa: CASSVAQYNEQFF
clone_size: NA; d_call: NA; j_call: TRBJ2-1; v_call: TRBV7-3; cdr3_nt: TGTGCCAGCAGCTTAAACCCTACCTACAATGAGCAGTTCTTC; cdr3_aa: CASSLNPTYNEQFF
clone_size: NA; d_call: TRBD2; j_call: TRBJ2-1; v_call: TRBV6-6; cdr3_nt: TGTGCCAGCACTCCAAGAGCGGGGGGCGGGAATGAGCAGTTCTTC; cdr3_aa: CASTPRAGGGNEQFF
clone_size: NA; d_call: NA; j_call: TRBJ2-1; v_call: TRBV7-3; cdr3_nt: TGTGCCAGCAGCCCCCATCGTGCTACGTCCAATGAGCAGTTCTTC; cdr3_aa: CASSPHRATSNEQFF
clone_size: NA; d_call: NA; j_call: TRBJ2-7; v_call: TRBV10-3; cdr3_nt: TGTGCCATCAGTCCGCCACCAACCTACGAGCAGTACTTC; cdr3_aa: CAISPPPTYEQYF
clone_size: NA; d_call: TRBD1; j_call: TRBJ2-1; v_call: TRBV5-8; cdr3_nt: TGTGCCAGTCGGGACAGAGCTAACAATGAGCAGTTCTTC; cdr3_aa: CASRDRANNEQFF
clone_size: NA; d_call: NA; j_call: TRBJ2-5; v_call: TRBV6-5; cdr3_nt: TGTGCCAGCAGTTTGGGGACGAGAGGAGAGACCCAGTACTTC; cdr3_aa: CASSLGTRGETQYF
clone_size: NA; d_call: TRBD1; j_call: TRBJ2-1; v_call: TRBV6-5; cdr3_nt: TGTGCCAGCAAAACAGGGGCCTCCTACAATGAGCAGTTCTTC; cdr3_aa: CASKTGASYNEQFF
clone_size: NA; d_call: TRBD2; j_call: TRBJ2-1; v_call: TRBV7-2; cdr3_nt: TGTGCCAGCAGCCGGGGACTAGTCGGGAATGAGCAGTTCTTC; cdr3_aa: CASSRGLVGNEQFF
clone_size: NA; d_call: TRBD2; j_call: TRBJ2-2; v_call: TRBV2; cdr3_nt: TGTGCCAGCAATAAGGGGTCGGGAGGTACCGGGGAGCTGTTTTTT; cdr3_aa: CASNKGSGGTGELFF
clone_size: NA; d_call: TRBD1; j_call: TRBJ2-7; v_call: TRBV6-1; cdr3_nt: TGTGCCACCCATGCAGGGGGCTCCCCCTACGAGCAGTACTTC; cdr3_aa: CATHAGGSPYEQYF
clone_size: NA; d_call: NA; j_call: TRBJ1-5; v_call: TRBV28; cdr3_nt: TGTGCCAGCACCCAGGGGACCGATCAGCCCCAGCATTTT; cdr3_aa: CASTQGTDQPQHF
clone_size: few; d_call: TRBD1; j_call: TRBJ2-5; v_call: TRBV7-9; cdr3_nt: TGTGCCAGCAGGGCCGGGACAGGGGGCCGAGAGACCCAGTACTTC; cdr3_aa: CASRAGTGGRETQYF
clone_size: NA; d_call: TRBD2; j_call: TRBJ2-7; v_call: TRBV9; cdr3_nt: TGTGCCAGCAGCGTAGGGGTAGCGGGACCCTACGAGCAGTACTTC; cdr3_aa: CASSVGVAGPYEQYF
clone_size: once; d_call: TRBD2; j_call: TRBJ2-1; v_call: TRBV5-4; cdr3_nt: TGTGCCAGCAGCCGGGGACTAGCCAATGAGCAGTTCTTC; cdr3_aa: CASSRGLANEQFF
clone_size: NA; d_call: TRBD2; j_call: TRBJ2-3; v_call: TRBV4-1; cdr3_nt: TGCGCCAGCAGCCGGACCGGGAGGGGTAGTTTCACAGATACGCAGTATTTT; cdr3_aa: CASSRTGRGSFTDTQYF
clone_size: NA; d_call: TRBD2; j_call: TRBJ2-5; v_call: TRBV5-4; cdr3_nt: TGTGCCAGCAGCTTGACGGGAGCGGGGGCACAAGAGACCCAGTACTTC; cdr3_aa: CASSLTGAGAQETQYF
clone_size: NA; d_call: NA; j_call: TRBJ1-1; v_call: TRBV5-1; cdr3_nt: TGCGCCAGCAGCGGTCTCGGACAGATGACTGAAGCTTTCTTT; cdr3_aa: CASSGLGQMTEAFF
clone_size: NA; d_call: TRBD2; j_call: TRBJ2-1; v_call: TRBV19; cdr3_nt: TGTGCCAGTAGTATAACGGCTAGCGGGCTTTACAATGAGCAGTTCTTC; cdr3_aa: CASSITASGLYNEQFF
clone_size: NA; d_call: NA; j_call: TRBJ2-7; v_call: TRBV6-6; cdr3_nt: TGTGCCAGCAGTTACTCGGGGGGTGTCTACTACGAGCAGTACTTC; cdr3_aa: CASSYSGGVYYEQYF
clone_size: NA; d_call: TRBD2; j_call: TRBJ2-5; v_call: TRBV4-2; cdr3_nt: TGTGCCAGCAGCGGACTAGCGGGGGGGCGTGGAGGAGAGACCCAGTACTTC; cdr3_aa: CASSGLAGGRGGETQYF
clone_size: NA; d_call: NA; j_call: TRBJ2-7; v_call: TRBV11-2; cdr3_nt: TGTGCCAGCAGCTTAGTTCTCCTGAGGGAGCAGTACTTC; cdr3_aa: CASSLVLLREQYF